The count of the clone carrying this T cell receptor beta chain is one. The antigen remains unidentified. The data stem from a study of ipilimumab plus nivolumab after autologous stem cell transplantation. Study results and limitations: Authors suggest TCR repertoire, Treg phenotype and gut microbiota support further study.

Germline V gene sequence: CDR1 SGDLS, CDR2 YYNGEE. V gave up 0 bases and J gave up 7 bases, with 13 bases separating them. The CDR3 spans 15 residues. Using immunoSEQ multiplex PCR, the repertoire was profiled, and TCRdb retains in-frame clones only, with some absent. The sample shows roughly 6,300 clones, 80% to 90% of them seen only once. The receptor was isolated from a female donor with multiple myeloma. The rearrangement links TRBV9 to TRBJ2-2; the D call may be TRBD1 or TRBD2 (6 bases each). The specimen comprised PBMCs, sampled in a trial of ipilimumab plus nivolumab as post-transplant consolidation. The CDR3 nucleotides read TGTGCCAGCAGCGTAGCGGGGGCGCGGGGCGGGGAGCTGTTTTTT. It yields the protein CASSVAGARGGELFF.